The clone carrying this TCR beta chain was picked up many times. The target antigen is unknown. The protocol was immunoSEQ multiplex PCR, while the TCRdb copy is restricted to in-frame clones and leaves out a portion. This sample has fewer than 130,000 clones, with approximately 94% found just once. This sample stems from a study of T cell responses to AZD1222 COVID-19 vaccine. Whole-study results and caveats: Baseline testing showed seropositivity in only five to seven AZD1222 recipients.

The CDR3 contains 13 residues. CDR1 LNHDA and CDR2 SQIVND come from the germline V gene (reference sequence). Trimming took off 3 bases at V and 12 bases at J, with 15 bases between the two ends. This specimen consisted of peripheral blood, obtained 28 days after the second AZD1222 dose. The receptor was isolated from an adult who received the AZD1222 COVID-19 vaccine. The chain recombines TRBV19 with TRBJ2-1; D is ambiguous. In DNA form, the CDR3 reads TGTGCCAGTAGTATTAATTTTGGTGAGCGGCAGTTCTTC. This sequence encodes CASSINFGERQFF.